This T cell receptor beta chain was found in a study of T cells in Graves' hyperthyroidism and ophthalmopathy. Whole-study findings and limits: It was a median around 6 months before onset that the model predicted ophthalmopathy. Researchers found most expanded thyroid clonotypes above 0.001 in blood as well.

Regions amplified from RNA transcripts were the TCR beta CDR3 regions. First-round RT-PCR targeting the TCR CDR3 was performed with the HTBI primer set. TCRdb re-called the multiplex PCR reads through MiXCR, storing one row per CDR3 protein. The sample carries hundreds of thousands of distinct CDR3 sequences, 35% to 45% recorded once. This clonotype appeared a few times. Its specificity is unknown. Each diagnosis was grounded in clinical symptoms, serum thyroxine and TRAb, thyroid ultrasound, and orbital computed tomography. The V gene lost 0 bases and the J gene lost 0 bases, with 12 bases spanning the gap. The germline CDR1 and CDR2 sequences are SGHRS and YFSETQ. There are 16 residues in the CDR3.

The source material was blood. This TCR was sampled from a man aged 18 to 35 with Graves' hyperthyroidism. The V call is TRBV5-1, the J call TRBJ1-1; TRBD1 is a possible D gene (5 bases). This chain's CDR3 is CASSLERTSMNTEAFF. The DNA for the CDR3 is TGCGCCAGCAGCTTGGAAAGGACATCCATGAACACTGAAGCTTTCTTT.